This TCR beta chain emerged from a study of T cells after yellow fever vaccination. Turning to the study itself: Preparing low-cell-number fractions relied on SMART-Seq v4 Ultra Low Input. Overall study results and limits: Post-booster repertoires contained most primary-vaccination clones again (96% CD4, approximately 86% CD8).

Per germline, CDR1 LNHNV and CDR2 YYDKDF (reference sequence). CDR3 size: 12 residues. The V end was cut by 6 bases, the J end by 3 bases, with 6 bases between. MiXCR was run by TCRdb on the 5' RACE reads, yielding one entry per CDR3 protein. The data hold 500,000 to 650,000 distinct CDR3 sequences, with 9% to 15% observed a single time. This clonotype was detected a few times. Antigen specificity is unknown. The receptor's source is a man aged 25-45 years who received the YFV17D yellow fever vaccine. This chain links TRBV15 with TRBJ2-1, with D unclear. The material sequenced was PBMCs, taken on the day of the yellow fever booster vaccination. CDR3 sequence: CATRRGYNEQFF. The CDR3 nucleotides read TGTGCCACCAGGCGTGGCTACAATGAGCAGTTCTTC.